Reported below is one T cell receptor beta chain. Its antigen remains unknown. This sample is drawn from a study of cytomegalovirus exposure and HLA in healthy donors. As for the study in general: There were 300 to 400 genotyped donors. Of these, about 81% fell in the genetic ancestry cluster associated with self-reported Caucasian donors.

The PCR ran on 60 Vbeta and 13 Jbeta primers. Libraries were prepared by immunoSEQ multiplex PCR; TCRdb keeps only in-frame clonotypes and omits some of them. The sample records approximately 180,000 clones, about 83% being singletons. CDR1 SGHAT and CDR2 FQDESV come from the germline V gene (reference sequence). CDR3 size: 14 residues. With 1 base removed from V and 5 bases from J, the gap between germline ends came to 11 bases. Points from the study as a whole: When analyzed later, the rates of TCR association showed variation by HLA locus, with DRB1 the most and HLA-C the fewest.

The clonotype was recovered from a girl under 18 in good health and CMV-seropositive. The genes are TRBV11-1 and TRBJ1-1; D is possibly TRBD1 (5 bases). Sequencing used PBMCs. Written as DNA, the CDR3 is TGTGCCAGCAGCTTAGTACGGGGGGGAACTGAAGCTTTCTTT. The encoded protein is CASSLVRGGTEAFF.